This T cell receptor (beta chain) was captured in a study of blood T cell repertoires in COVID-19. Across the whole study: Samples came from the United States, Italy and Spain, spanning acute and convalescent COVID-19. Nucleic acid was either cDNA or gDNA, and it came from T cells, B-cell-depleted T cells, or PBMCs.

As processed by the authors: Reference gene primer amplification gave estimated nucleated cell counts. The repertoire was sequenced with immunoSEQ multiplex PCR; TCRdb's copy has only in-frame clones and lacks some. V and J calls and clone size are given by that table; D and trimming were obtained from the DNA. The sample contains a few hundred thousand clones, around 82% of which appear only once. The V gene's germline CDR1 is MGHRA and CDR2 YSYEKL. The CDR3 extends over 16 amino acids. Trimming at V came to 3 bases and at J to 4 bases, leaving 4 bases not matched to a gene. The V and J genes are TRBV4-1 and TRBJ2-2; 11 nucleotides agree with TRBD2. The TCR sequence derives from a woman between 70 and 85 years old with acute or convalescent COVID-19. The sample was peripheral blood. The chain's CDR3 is CASSQGGTSGTGELFF. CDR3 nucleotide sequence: TGCGCCAGCAGCCAGGGGGGGACTAGCGGCACCGGGGAGCTGTTTTTT.